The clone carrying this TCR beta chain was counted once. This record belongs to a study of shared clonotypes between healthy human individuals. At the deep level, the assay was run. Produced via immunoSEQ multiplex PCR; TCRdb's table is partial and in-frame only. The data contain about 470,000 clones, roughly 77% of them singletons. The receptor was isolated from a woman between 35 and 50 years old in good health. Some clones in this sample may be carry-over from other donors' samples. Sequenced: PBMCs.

The DNA of the CDR3 is TGCGCCAGCAGACCCGACAGTACGAACACTGAAGCTTTCTTT. Its translation is CASRPDSTNTEAFF. The V gene is TRBV5-1, the J gene TRBJ1-1; D possibly corresponds to TRBD1 (5 bases). The CDR3 extends over 14 amino acids. Trimming took 5 bases from V and 1 from J, leaving 12 bases between them. Germline V gene data show CDR1 as SGHRS and CDR2 as YFSETQ.